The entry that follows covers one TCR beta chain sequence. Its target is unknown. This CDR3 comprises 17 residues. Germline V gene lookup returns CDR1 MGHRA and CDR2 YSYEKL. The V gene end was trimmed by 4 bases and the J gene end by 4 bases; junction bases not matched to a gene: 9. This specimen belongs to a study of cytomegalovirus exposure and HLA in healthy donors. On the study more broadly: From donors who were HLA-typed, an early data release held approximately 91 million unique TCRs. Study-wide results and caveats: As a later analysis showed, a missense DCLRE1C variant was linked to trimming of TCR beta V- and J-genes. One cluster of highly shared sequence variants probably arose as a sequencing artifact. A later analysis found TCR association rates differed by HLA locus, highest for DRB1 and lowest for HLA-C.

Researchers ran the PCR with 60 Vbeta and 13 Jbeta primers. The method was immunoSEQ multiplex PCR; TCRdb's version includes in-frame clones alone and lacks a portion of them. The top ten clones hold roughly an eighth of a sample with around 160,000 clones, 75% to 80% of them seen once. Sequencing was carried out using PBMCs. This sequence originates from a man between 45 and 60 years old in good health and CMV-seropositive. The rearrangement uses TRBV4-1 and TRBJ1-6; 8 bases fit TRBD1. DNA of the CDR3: TGCGCCAGCAGCCCCACTAGGACAGGGCCTTATAATTCACCCCTCCACTTT. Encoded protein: CASSPTRTGPYNSPLHF.